The T cell receptor (beta chain) under discussion was sequenced for a study of early T cells in non-severe SARS-CoV-2 infection. Looking at the study overall: Chains from this unsorted whole-blood bulk RNA could not be paired. Study observations and caveats: Matching results from VDJdb favored anti-spike CD8 responses, leaving private and CD4 specificities undetected.

Researchers attached unique molecular identifiers to individual cDNA molecules. Each CDR3 protein is one row after TCRdb ran MiXCR on the 5' RACE reads. Among around 75,000 distinct CDR3 sequences listed, about 9.4% were seen once. V shed 5 bases and J shed 0 bases, with 9 bases lying between them. The germline gives CDR1 DFQATT, CDR2 SNEGSKA (reference sequence). This CDR3 comprises 13 residues. This clonotype was recorded many times. The antigen remains unidentified. The V and J genes are TRBV20-1 and TRBJ2-3; no reliable D call. This receptor was taken from an adult who was a healthcare worker with PCR-confirmed SARS-CoV-2 infection or an uninfected control (not recorded which). The sample comprised whole blood. DNA for the CDR3: TGCAGTGCTTCCCAACCTAGCACAGATACGCAGTATTTT. Protein: CSASQPSTDTQYF.